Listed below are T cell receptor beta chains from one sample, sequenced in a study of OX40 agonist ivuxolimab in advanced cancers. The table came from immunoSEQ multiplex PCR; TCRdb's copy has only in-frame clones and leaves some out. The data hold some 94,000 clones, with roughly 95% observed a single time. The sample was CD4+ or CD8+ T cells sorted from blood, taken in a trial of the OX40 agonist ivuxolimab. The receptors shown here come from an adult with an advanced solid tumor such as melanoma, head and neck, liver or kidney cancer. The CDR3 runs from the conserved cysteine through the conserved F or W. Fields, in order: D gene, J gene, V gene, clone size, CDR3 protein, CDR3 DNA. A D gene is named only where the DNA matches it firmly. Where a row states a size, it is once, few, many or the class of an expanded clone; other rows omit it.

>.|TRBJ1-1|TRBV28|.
CASSFSTEAFF
TGTGCCAGCAGTTTTTCCACTGAAGCTTTCTTT
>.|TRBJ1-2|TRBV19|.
CASSIGTRGGYTF
TGTGCCAGTAGTATAGGCACACGCGGTGGCTACACCTTC
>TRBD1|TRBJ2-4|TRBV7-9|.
CASSSQAGGLAKNIQYF
TGTGCCAGCAGCTCCCAAGCAGGGGGTCTGGCCAAAAACATTCAGTACTTC
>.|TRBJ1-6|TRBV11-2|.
CASSLDYSGLSSPLHF
TGTGCCAGCAGCTTAGATTATTCAGGGCTTAGTTCACCCCTCCACTTT
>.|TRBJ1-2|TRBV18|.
CASSPGEVPAINYGYTF
TGTGCCAGCTCACCAGGAGAGGTGCCGGCGATTAACTATGGCTACACCTTC
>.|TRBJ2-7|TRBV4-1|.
CASSQVTGDRPLYEQYF
TGCGCCAGCAGCCAAGTCACCGGGGACCGACCCCTCTACGAGCAGTACTTC
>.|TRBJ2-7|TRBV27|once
CASSFWAGEQYF
TGTGCCAGCAGTTTCTGGGCCGGCGAGCAGTACTTC
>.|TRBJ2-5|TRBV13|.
CASSLGRGQETQYF
TGTGCCAGCAGCTTAGGACGGGGCCAAGAGACCCAGTACTTC
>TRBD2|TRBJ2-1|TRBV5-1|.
CASSPAPGTSGYNEQFF
TGCGCCAGCAGCCCGGCCCCCGGGACTAGCGGTTACAATGAGCAGTTCTTC
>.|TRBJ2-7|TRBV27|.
CASSLSTAYEQYF
TGTGCCAGCAGTCTCTCGACAGCCTACGAGCAGTACTTC
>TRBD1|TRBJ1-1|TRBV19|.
CASPSGTDTEAFF
TGTGCCAGTCCCTCCGGGACAGACACTGAAGCTTTCTTT
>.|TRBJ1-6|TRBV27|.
CASSLPGNNSPLHF
TGTGCCAGCAGTTTGCCCGGGAATAATTCACCCCTCCACTTT
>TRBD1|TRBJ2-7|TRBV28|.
CASSFRGPSYEQYF
TGTGCCAGCAGTTTCAGGGGGCCCTCCTACGAGCAGTACTTC
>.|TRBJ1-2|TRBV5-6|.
CASSPGEGYGYTF
TGTGCCAGCAGCCCCGGGGAGGGCTATGGCTACACCTTC
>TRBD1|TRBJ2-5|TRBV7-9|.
CASSPVWQGAETQYF
TGTGCCAGCAGCCCTGTTTGGCAGGGGGCTGAGACCCAGTACTTC
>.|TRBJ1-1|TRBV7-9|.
CASSLGRGENTEAFF
TGTGCCAGCAGCTTGGGACGGGGGGAGAACACTGAAGCTTTCTTT
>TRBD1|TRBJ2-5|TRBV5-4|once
CASSFRQGAGETQYF
TGTGCCAGCAGCTTTCGACAGGGGGCTGGGGAGACCCAGTACTTC
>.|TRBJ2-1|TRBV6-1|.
CASSVRDTGDEQFF
TGTGCCAGCAGTGTAAGGGACACTGGGGATGAGCAGTTCTTC
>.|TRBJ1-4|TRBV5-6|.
CASSLMNEKLFF
TGTGCCAGCAGCCTGATGAATGAAAAACTGTTTTTT
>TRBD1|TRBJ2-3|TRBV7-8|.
CASQQQGRNTQYF
TGTGCCAGCCAACAACAGGGGCGAAATACGCAGTATTTT
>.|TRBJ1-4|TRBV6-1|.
CASSEIVQVGGSTNEKLFF
TGTGCCAGCAGTGAAATCGTCCAGGTCGGGGGTTCAACTAATGAAAAACTGTTTTTT
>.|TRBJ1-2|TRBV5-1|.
CASSIETAYYGYTF
TGCGCCAGCAGCATCGAGACAGCGTACTATGGCTACACCTTC
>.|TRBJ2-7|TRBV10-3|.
CAIRDRDLSDEQYF
TGTGCCATCCGAGATAGGGACCTCTCGGACGAGCAGTACTTC
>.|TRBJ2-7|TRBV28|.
CASSQGQSYEQYF
TGTGCCAGCAGCCAAGGACAGTCCTACGAGCAGTACTTC
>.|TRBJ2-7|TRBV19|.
CASSGTSSHYEQYF
TGTGCCAGTTCCGGGACTTCGTCCCACTACGAGCAGTACTTC
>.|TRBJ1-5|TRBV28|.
CASSLEGGYSNQPQHF
TGTGCCAGCAGCCTGGAAGGAGGTTATAGCAATCAGCCCCAGCATTTT
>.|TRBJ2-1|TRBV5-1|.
CASRMESSYNEQFF
TGCGCCAGCAGAATGGAGAGCTCCTACAATGAGCAGTTCTTC
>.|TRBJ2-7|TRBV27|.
CASSLSTLLASYEQYF
TGTGCCAGCAGTTTATCAACACTTTTAGCGTCCTACGAGCAGTACTTC
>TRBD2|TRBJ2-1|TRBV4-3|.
CASSRTLAQSSYNEQFF
TGCGCCAGCAGCCGGACACTAGCGCAGAGCTCCTACAATGAGCAGTTCTTC
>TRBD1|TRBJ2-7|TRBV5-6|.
CASSWDRGDYEQYF
TGTGCCAGCAGCTGGGACAGGGGGGACTACGAGCAGTACTTC
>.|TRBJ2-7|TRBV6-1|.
CASSEFFMTGYEQYF
TGTGCCAGCAGTGAGTTTTTCATGACAGGATACGAGCAGTACTTC
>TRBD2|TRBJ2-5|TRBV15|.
CATSKTSGGDTETQYF
TGTGCCACCAGCAAGACTAGCGGGGGAGATACCGAGACCCAGTACTTC
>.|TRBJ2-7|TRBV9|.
CASSEGGASYEQYF
TGTGCCAGCAGCGAGGGGGGGGCATCCTACGAGCAGTACTTC
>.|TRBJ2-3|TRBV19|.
CASSIVGGRPDTQYF
TGTGCCAGTAGTATAGTGGGGGGTCGCCCAGATACGCAGTATTTT
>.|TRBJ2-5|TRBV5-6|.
CASGDMQETQYF
TGTGCCAGCGGGGACATGCAAGAGACCCAGTACTTC
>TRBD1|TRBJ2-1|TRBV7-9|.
CASRFSSSPDRASYNEQFF
TGTGCCAGCAGATTCAGTAGCAGTCCCGACAGGGCCTCCTACAATGAGCAGTTCTTC
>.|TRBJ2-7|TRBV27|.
CASSFWAGDTYEQYF
TGTGCCAGCAGTTTTTGGGCAGGCGATACCTACGAGCAGTACTTC
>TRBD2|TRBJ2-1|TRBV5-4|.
CASSLSLAGVYNEQFF
TGTGCCAGCAGCTTATCCCTAGCGGGTGTTTACAATGAGCAGTTCTTC
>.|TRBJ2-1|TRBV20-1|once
CSARGDEQFF
TGCAGTGCTAGGGGTGATGAGCAGTTCTTC
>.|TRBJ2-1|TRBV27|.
CASRQEEYNEQFF
TGTGCCAGCAGGCAAGAGGAATACAATGAGCAGTTCTTC
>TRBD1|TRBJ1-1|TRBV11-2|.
CASRPWDSSMNTEAFF
TGTGCCAGCCGCCCGTGGGACAGCAGCATGAACACTGAAGCTTTCTTT
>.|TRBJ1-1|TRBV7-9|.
CASVPESPNTEAFF
TGTGCCAGCGTCCCCGAATCGCCGAACACTGAAGCTTTCTTT
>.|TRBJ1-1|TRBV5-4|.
CASSFSGGNTEAFF
TGTGCCAGCAGCTTTTCGGGGGGGAACACTGAAGCTTTCTTT
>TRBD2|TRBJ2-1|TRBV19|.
CASSMASGSFFNEQFF
TGTGCCAGTAGTATGGCTAGCGGGAGCTTTTTTAATGAGCAGTTCTTC
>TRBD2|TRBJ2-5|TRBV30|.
CAWSGLAEETQYF
TGTGCCTGGTCGGGACTAGCTGAGGAGACCCAGTACTTC
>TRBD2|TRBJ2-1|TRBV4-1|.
CASSQRFGLAGVYNEQFF
TGCGCCAGCAGCCAACGGTTCGGGCTAGCGGGAGTGTACAATGAGCAGTTCTTC
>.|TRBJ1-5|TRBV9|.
CASSLTPDQPQHF
TGTGCCAGCAGCCTCACCCCGGATCAGCCCCAGCATTTT
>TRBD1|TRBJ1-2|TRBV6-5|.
CASSYSDRVDGYTF
TGTGCCAGCAGTTACTCCGACAGGGTGGATGGCTACACCTTC
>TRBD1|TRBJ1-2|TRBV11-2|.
CASSLDPTGGDYGYTF
TGTGCCAGCAGCTTAGATCCAACAGGGGGAGACTATGGCTACACCTTC